This record looks at one T cell receptor (beta chain) sequence and its context. The entry originates in a study of preoperative IRX-2 immunotherapy in early breast cancer. The repertoire was sequenced with immunoSEQ multiplex PCR; TCRdb's copy has only in-frame clones and lacks some. The sample comprises about 3,400 clones, 79% of which are singletons, and approximately 15% rests with the top ten. Treatment: preoperative locoregional IRX-2 cytokine immunotherapy. Preoperative locoregional IRX-2 cytokine immunotherapy was tested in the phase Ib source study. The TCR was taken from a human donor with breast cancer. Here the sequenced sample was tumor tissue, taken after IRX-2 immunotherapy.

CDR3: CASSLVDLRDGYTF. DNA for the CDR3: TGTGCCAGCAGTCTTGTTGATCTGAGGGATGGCTACACCTTC. V usage is TRBV28 and J usage is TRBJ1-2; no definite D call. The CDR3 consists of 14 residues. The V and J ends lost 5 bases and 6 bases respectively, with 16 bases between them. Germline V CDR1 and CDR2: MDHEN, SYDVKM.